This TCR beta chain was profiled in a study of T-cell memory formation after mild COVID-19. Comments on this clonotype: The antigen remains unidentified.

This CDR3 contains 13 residues. Per the germline V gene, CDR1 is SEHNR and CDR2 is FQNEAQ (reference sequence). Trimming left V 3 bases short and J 8 bases short, with 11 bases between. Regarding the study as a whole: The study detected some responding clones in pre-infection memory, suggesting cross-reactive memory joined. Second-wave clones reaching peak frequency on day 37 lacked confirmed SARS-CoV-2 specificity.

TCRdb processed the 5' RACE reads anew with MiXCR; each CDR3 protein has one entry. The sample lists 350,000 to 500,000 distinct CDR3 sequences, 15% to 20% seen once, with 20% to 25% in the top ten. The clonotype comes from a man younger than 35 who had mild COVID-19 (a few samples of this study predate the infection). Cell type and time point are not known. This chain connects TRBV7-9 to TRBJ2-1; either TRBD1 or TRBD2 may supply D (5 bases each). The sample was PBMCs or a T cell subset sorted from them (not recorded which). CDR3 DNA sequence: TGTGCCAGCAGCTTGGGGGTATGGGATGAGCAGTTCTTC. Translated, it gives CASSLGVWDEQFF.